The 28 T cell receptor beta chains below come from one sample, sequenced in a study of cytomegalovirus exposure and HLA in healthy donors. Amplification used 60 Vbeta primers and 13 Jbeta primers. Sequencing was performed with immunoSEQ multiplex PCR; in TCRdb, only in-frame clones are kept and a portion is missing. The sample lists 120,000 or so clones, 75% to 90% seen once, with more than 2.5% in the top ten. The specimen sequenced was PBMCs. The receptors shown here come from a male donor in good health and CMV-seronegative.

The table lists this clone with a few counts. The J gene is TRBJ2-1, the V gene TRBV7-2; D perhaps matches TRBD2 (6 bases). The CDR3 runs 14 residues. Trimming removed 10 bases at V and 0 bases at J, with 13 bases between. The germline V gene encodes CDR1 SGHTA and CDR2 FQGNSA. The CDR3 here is CAISGQTSYNEQFF. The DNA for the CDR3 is TGTGCCATTAGCGGCCAAACCTCCTACAATGAGCAGTTCTTC.

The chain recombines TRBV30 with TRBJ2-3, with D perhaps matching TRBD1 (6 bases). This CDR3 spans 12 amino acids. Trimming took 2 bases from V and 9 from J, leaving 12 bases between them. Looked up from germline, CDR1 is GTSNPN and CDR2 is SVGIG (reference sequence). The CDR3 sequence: CAWSQGLITQYF. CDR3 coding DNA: TGTGCCTGGAGTCAGGGGTTGATCACGCAGTATTTT.

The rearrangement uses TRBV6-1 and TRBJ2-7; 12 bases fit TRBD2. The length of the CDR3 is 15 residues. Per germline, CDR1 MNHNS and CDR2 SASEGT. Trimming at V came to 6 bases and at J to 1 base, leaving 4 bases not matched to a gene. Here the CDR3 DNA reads TGTGCCAGCAGACCAGGACTAGCGGGGTCCTACGAGCAGTACTTC. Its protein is CASRPGLAGSYEQYF.

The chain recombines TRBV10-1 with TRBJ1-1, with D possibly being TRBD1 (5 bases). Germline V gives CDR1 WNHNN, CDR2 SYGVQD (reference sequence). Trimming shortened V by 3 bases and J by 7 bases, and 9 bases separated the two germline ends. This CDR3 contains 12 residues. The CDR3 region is CASSDLGGEAFF. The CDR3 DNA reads TGCGCCAGCAGTGACCTCGGGGGTGAAGCTTTCTTT.

The CDR3 here is CASSLVQGGYNEQFF. DNA of the CDR3: TGTGCCAGCAGCTTGGTACAGGGGGGGTACAATGAGCAGTTCTTC. This chain links TRBV5-4 with TRBJ2-1, with D tentatively TRBD1 (8 bases). In germline, CDR1 is SGHNT, CDR2 YYREEE (reference sequence). The CDR3 is made up of 15 amino acids. V was pared by 0 bases and J by 4 bases, with 11 bases between.

CDR3 region: CASRHLRGQRYNEQFF. The CDR3 DNA reads as TGTGCCAGCAGGCATTTGCGGGGACAGAGATACAATGAGCAGTTCTTC. The V and J genes are TRBV7-8 and TRBJ2-1; possibly TRBD1 for D (7 bases). Germline values: CDR1 SGHVS, CDR2 FQNEAQ. The CDR3 totals 16 residues. Trimming removed 6 bases from V and 4 bases from J, with 19 bases in between.

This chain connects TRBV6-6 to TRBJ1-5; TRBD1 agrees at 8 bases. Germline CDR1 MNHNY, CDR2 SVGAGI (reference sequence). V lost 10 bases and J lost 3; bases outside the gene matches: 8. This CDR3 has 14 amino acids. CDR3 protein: CATTGQGANQPQHF. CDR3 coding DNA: TGTGCCACCACTGGACAGGGAGCCAATCAGCCCCAGCATTTT.

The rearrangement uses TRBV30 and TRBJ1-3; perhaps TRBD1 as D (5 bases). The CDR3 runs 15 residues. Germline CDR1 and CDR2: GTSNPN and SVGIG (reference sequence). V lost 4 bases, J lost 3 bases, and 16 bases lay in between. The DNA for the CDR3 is TGTGCCTGGATGAAACCGGGACTAAATGGAAACACCATATATTTT. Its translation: CAWMKPGLNGNTIYF.

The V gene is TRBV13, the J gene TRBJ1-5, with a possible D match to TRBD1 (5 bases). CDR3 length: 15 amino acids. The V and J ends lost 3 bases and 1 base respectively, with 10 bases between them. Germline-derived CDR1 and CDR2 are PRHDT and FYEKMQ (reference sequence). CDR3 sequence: CASSFGGVSNQPQHF. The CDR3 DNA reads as TGTGCCAGCAGCTTCGGGGGGGTAAGCAATCAGCCCCAGCATTTT.

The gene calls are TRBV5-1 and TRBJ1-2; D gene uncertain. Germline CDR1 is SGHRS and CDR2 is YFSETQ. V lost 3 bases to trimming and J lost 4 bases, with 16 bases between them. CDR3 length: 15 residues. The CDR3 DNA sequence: TGCGCCAGCAGCTCTCGAATGGATGAGGCCTATGGCTACACCTTC. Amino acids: CASSSRMDEAYGYTF. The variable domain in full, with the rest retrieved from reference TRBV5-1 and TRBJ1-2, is KAGVTQTPRYLIKTRGQQVTLSCSPISGHRSVSWYQQTPGQGLQFLFEYFSETQRNKGNFPGRFSGRQFSNSRSEMNVSTLELGDSALYLCASSSRMDEAYGYTFGSGTRLTVV.

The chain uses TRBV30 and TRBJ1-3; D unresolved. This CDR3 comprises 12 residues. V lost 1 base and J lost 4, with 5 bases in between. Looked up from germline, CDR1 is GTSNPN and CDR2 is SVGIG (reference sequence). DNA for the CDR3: TGTGCCTGGAGTGCCCAAGGAAACACCATATATTTT. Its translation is CAWSAQGNTIYF.

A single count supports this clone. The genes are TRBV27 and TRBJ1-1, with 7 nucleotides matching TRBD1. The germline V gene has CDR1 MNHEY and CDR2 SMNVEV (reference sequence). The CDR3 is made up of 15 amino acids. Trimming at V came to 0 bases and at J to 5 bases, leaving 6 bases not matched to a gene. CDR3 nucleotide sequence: TGTGCCAGCAGTTTATCCCCAGACAGGGTAACTGAAGCTTTCTTT. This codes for CASSLSPDRVTEAFF.

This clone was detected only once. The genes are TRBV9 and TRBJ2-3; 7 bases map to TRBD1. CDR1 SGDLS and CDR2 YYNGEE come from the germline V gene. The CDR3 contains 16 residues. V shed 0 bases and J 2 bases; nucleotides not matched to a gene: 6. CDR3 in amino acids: CASSVVETGNTDTQYF. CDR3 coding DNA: TGTGCCAGCAGCGTAGTGGAGACAGGGAACACAGATACGCAGTATTTT.

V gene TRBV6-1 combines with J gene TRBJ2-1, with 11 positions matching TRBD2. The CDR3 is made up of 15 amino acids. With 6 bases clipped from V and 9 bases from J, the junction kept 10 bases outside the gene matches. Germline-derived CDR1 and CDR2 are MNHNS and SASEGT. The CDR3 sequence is CASSRASGGSSEQFF. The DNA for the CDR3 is TGTGCCAGCAGCCGGGCTAGCGGGGGGTCCAGTGAGCAGTTCTTC.

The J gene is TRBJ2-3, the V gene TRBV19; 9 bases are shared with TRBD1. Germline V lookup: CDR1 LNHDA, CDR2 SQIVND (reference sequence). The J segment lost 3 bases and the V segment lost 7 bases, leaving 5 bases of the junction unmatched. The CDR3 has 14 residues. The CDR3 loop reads CASTRTGETDTQYF. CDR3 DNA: TGTGCCAGTACTAGGACAGGGGAAACAGATACGCAGTATTTT.

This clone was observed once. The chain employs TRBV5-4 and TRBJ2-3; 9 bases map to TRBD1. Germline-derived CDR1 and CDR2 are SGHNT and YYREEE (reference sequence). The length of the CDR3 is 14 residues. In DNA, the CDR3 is TGTGCTCCAGGGGGACAGGGAAATTCAGATACGCAGTATTTT. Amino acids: CAPGGQGNSDTQYF.

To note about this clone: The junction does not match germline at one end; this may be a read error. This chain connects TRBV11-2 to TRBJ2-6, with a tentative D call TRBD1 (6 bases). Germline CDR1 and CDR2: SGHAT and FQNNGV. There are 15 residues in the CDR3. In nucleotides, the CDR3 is TGTGCCAGCAGCTTAGGGACAGCTGGGGCCAACGGCCTGACTTTC. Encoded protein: CASSLGTAGANGLTF.

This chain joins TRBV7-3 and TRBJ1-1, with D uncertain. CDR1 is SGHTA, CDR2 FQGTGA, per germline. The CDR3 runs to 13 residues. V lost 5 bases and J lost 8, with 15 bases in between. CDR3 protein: CASSRGMGREAFF. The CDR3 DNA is TGTGCCAGCAGCCGGGGTATGGGCAGGGAAGCTTTCTTT.

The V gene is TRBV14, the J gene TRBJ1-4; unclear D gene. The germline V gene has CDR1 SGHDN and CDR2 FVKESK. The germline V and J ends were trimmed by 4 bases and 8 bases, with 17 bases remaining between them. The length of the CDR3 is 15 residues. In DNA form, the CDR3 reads TGTGCCAGCAGCCCACGCCCCCCGGGAAGAGAAAAACTGTTTTTT. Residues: CASSPRPPGREKLFF.

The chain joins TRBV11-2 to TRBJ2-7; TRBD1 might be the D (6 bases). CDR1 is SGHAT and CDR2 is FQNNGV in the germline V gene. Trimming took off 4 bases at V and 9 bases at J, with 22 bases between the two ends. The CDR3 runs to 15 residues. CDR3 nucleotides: TGTGCCAGCAGCTCAACAGGGTTTTTCCCCCAGGGGCAGTACTTC. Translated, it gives CASSSTGFFPQGQYF. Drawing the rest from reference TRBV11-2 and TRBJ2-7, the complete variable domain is EAGVAQSPRYKIIEKRQSVAFWCNPISGHATLYWYQQILGQGPKLLIQFQNNGVVDDSQLPKDRFSAERLKGVDSTLKIQPAKLEDSAVYLCASSSTGFFPQGQYFGPGTRLTVT.

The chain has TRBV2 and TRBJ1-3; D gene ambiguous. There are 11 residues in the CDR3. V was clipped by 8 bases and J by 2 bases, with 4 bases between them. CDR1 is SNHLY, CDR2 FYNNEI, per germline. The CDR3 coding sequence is TGTGCCAGCTTCGCTGGAAACACCATATATTTT. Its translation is CASFAGNTIYF.

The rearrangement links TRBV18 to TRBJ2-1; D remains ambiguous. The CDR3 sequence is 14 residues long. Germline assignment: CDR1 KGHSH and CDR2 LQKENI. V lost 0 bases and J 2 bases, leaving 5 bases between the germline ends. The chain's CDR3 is CASSPPNTYNEQFF. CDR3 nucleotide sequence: TGTGCCAGCTCACCACCGAACACCTACAATGAGCAGTTCTTC.

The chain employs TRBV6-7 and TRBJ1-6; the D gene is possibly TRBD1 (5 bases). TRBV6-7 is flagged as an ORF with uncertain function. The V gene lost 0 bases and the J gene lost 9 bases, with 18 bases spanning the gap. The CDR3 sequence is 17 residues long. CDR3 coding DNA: TGTGCCAGCAGTTACTCGATTACGGGCCTCAGGGTTTCACCCCTCCACTTT. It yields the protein CASSYSITGLRVSPLHF.

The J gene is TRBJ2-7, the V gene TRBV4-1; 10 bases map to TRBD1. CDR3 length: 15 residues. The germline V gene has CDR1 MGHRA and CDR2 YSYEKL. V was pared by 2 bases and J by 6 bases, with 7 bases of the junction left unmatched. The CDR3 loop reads CASSQLPGQGTEQYF. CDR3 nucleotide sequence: TGCGCCAGCAGCCAACTACCGGGACAGGGGACCGAGCAGTACTTC.

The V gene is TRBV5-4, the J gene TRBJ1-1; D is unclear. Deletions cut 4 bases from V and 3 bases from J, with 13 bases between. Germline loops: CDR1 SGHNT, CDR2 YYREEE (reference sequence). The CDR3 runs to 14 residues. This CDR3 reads CASSNGLVDTEAFF. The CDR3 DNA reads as TGTGCCAGCAGCAACGGACTTGTCGACACTGAAGCTTTCTTT.

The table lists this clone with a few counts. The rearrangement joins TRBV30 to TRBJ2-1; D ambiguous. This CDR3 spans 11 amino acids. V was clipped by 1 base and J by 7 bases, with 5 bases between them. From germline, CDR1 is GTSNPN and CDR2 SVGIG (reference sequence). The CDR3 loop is CAWSGGNEQFF. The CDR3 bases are TGTGCCTGGAGTGGAGGAAATGAGCAGTTCTTC.

CDR3 sequence reads: CASSLPGAGQYF. CDR3 DNA: TGTGCCAGCAGTTTACCAGGGGCGGGCCAGTACTTC. The chain has TRBV27 and TRBJ2-7, with D possibly matching TRBD1 (6 bases). V was cut by 2 bases and J by 10 bases, with 12 bases left in between. Germline lookup yields CDR1 MNHEY and CDR2 SMNVEV (reference sequence). The CDR3 runs to 12 residues.

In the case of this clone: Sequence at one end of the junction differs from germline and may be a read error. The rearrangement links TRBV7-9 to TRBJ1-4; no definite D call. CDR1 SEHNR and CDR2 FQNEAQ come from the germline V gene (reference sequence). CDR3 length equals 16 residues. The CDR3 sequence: CSSSRNRHATNEKLFF. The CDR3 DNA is TGTTCCAGCAGCCGTAACAGACATGCAACTAATGAAAAACTGTTTTTT.